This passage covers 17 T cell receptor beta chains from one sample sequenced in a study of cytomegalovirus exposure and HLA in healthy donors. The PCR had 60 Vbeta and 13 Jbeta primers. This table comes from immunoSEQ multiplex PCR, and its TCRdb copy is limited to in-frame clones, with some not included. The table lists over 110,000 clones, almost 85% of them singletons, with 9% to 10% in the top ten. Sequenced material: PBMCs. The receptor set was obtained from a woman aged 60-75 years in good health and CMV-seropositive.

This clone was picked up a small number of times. The CDR3 coding sequence is TGTGCCATCACCTTACCGGGACAGGGGATAAATGAAGCTTTCTTT. This gives the protein CAITLPGQGINEAFF. The V gene is TRBV10-3, the J gene TRBJ1-1; 10 bases are a match to TRBD1. Per the germline V gene, CDR1 is ENHRY and CDR2 is SYGVKD. The CDR3 covers 15 residues. V gave up 7 bases and J gave up 7 bases; unmatched junction bases: 12.

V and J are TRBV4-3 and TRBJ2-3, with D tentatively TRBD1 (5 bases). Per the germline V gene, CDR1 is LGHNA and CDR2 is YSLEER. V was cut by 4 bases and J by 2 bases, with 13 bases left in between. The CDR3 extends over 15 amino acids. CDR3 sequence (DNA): TGCGCCAGCAGCCGAAACAGGCTGACCACAGATACGCAGTATTTT. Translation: CASSRNRLTTDTQYF.

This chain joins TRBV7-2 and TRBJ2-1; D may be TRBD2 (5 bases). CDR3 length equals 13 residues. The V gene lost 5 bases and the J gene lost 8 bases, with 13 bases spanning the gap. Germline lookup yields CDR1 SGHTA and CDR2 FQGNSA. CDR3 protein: CASSPQDFHEQFF. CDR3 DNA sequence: TGTGCCAGCAGCCCTCAGGACTTCCATGAGCAGTTCTTC.

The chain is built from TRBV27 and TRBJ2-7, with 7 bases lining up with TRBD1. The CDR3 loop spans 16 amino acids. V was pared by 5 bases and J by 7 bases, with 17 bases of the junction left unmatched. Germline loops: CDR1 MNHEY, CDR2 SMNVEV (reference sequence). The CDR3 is CASSPPRRSGGWEQYF. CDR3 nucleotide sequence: TGTGCCAGCAGTCCACCCCGACGGTCAGGGGGATGGGAGCAGTACTTC.

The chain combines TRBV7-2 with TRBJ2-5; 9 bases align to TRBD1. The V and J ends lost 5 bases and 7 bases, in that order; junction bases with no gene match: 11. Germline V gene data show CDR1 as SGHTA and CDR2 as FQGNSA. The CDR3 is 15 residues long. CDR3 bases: TGTGCCAGCAGCACCTGGGACAGGGCAGGAGGGACCCAGTACTTC. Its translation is CASSTWDRAGGTQYF.

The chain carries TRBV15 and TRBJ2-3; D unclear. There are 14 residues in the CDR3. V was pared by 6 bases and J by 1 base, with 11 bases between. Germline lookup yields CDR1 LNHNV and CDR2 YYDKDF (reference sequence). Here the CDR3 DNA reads TGTGCCACCAGTTTTCTAGAGGGCACAGATACGCAGTATTTT. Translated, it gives CATSFLEGTDTQYF.

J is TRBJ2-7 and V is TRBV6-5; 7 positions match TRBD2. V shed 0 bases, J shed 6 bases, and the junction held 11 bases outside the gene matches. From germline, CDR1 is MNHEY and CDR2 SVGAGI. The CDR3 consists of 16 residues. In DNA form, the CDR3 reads TGTGCCAGCAGTTACTCGAGGGGAGGGATAGCGCGCGAGCAGTACTTC. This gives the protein CASSYSRGGIAREQYF.

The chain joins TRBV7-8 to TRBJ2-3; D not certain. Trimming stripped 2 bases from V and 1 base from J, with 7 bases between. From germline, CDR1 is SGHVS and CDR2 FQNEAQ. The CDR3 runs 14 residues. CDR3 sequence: CASSLSSGTDTQYF. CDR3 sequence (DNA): TGTGCCAGCAGCTTAAGTAGTGGCACAGATACGCAGTATTTT.

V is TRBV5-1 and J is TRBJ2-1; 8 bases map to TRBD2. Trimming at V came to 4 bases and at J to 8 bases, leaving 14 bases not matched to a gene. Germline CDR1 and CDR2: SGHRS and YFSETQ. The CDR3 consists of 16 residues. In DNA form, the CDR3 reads TGCGCCAGCAGCCCAGCGGGACTAGAAGTAAACCATGAGCAGTTCTTC. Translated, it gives CASSPAGLEVNHEQFF.

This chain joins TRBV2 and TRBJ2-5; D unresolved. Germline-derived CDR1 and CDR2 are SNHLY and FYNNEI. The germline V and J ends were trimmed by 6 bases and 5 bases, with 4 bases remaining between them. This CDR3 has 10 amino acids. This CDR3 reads CASSEETQYF. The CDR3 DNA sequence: TGTGCCAGCAGCGAGGAGACCCAGTACTTC.

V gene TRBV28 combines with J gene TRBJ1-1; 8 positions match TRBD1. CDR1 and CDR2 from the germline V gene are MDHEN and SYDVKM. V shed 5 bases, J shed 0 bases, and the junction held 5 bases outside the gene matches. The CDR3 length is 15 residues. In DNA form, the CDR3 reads TGTGCCAGCAGTCCCAGACAGGGGTTGAACACTGAAGCTTTCTTT. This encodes CASSPRQGLNTEAFF.

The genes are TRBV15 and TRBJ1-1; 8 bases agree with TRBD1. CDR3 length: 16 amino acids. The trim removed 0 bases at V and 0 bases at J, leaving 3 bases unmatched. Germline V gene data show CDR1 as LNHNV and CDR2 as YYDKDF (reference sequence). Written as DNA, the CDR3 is TGTGCCACCAGCAGAGATTGGGACAGGCTGAACACTGAAGCTTTCTTT. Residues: CATSRDWDRLNTEAFF.

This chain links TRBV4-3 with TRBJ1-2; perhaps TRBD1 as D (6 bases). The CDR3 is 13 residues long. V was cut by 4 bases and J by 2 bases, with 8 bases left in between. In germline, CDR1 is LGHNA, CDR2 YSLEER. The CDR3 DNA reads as TGCGCCAGCAGCCGGACAGCCAACTATGGCTACACCTTC. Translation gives CASSRTANYGYTF.

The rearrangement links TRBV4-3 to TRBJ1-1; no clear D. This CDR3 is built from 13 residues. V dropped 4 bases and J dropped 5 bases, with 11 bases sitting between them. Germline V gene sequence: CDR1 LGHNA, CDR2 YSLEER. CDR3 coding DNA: TGCGCCAGCAGCCCGGAGGGAGGGACTGAAGCTTTCTTT. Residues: CASSPEGGTEAFF.

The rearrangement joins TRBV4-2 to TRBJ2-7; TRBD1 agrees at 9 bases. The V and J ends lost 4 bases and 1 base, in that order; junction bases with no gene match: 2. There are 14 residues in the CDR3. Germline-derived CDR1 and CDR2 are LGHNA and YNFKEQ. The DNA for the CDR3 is TGTGCCAGCAGCCCGGGACAGGGTTCCTACGAGCAGTACTTC. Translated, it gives CASSPGQGSYEQYF.

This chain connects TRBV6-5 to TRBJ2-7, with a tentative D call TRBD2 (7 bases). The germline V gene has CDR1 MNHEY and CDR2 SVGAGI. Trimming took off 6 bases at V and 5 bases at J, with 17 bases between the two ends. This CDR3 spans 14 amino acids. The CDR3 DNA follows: TGTGCCAGCAGAACAGGGAGGGGAAGAGACGAGCAGTACTTC. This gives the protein CASRTGRGRDEQYF.

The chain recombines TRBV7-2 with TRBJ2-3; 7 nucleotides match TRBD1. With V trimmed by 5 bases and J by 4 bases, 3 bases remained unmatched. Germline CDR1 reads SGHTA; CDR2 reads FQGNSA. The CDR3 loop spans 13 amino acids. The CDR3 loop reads CASSRDRADTQYF. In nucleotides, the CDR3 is TGTGCCAGCAGCAGAGACAGGGCAGATACGCAGTATTTT.